This is a list of T cell receptor beta chains from one sample in a study of blood T cell repertoires in COVID-19. Profiling relied on immunoSEQ multiplex PCR, and the TCRdb table lists in-frame clones only, not all of them. The sample records approximately 330,000 clones, 90% being singletons. Input material: peripheral blood. The receptors here all came from a woman between 35 and 50 years old with COVID-19, enrolled during active disease. CDR3s include the opening cysteine and the closing phenylalanine or tryptophan. The order of the fields is D gene, V gene, J gene, clone size, CDR3 protein, CDR3 DNA. The D gene is left open where the match is weak. Part of the rows lack a size; the others show once, few, many or a class for expanded clones.

.,TRBV7-9,TRBJ1-1,.,CASSLVYKNTEAFF,TGTGCCAGCAGCTTAGTATACAAGAACACTGAAGCTTTCTTT
.,TRBV11-2,TRBJ1-2,once,CASSLDQRLNGYTF,TGTGCCAGCAGCTTAGATCAGAGGCTCAATGGCTACACCTTC
TRBD1,TRBV5-1,TRBJ2-4,.,CASSLAPGGTIQYF,TGCGCCAGCAGCTTGGCGCCAGGGGGCACCATTCAGTACTTC
.,TRBV28,TRBJ2-1,few,CASSDLGGDNEQFF,TGTGCCAGCAGTGACCTAGGCGGGGACAATGAGCAGTTCTTC
.,TRBV19,TRBJ1-3,.,CASSISEASGNTIYF,TGTGCCAGTAGTATCAGTGAGGCATCTGGAAACACCATATATTTT
TRBD2,TRBV6-1,TRBJ2-1,.,CASRIAGENSDEQFF,TGTGCCAGCCGTATAGCGGGAGAGAATAGCGATGAGCAGTTCTTC
.,TRBV7-2,TRBJ1-2,few,CASRPPGDGNYGYTF,TGTGCCAGCAGGCCCCCAGGGGACGGGAACTATGGCTACACCTTC
TRBD1,TRBV19,TRBJ1-4,.,CASSIIRGREKLFF,TGTGCCAGTAGTATCATCAGGGGGCGAGAAAAACTGTTTTTT
.,TRBV20-1,TRBJ1-3,.,CSASAGSNSGNTIYF,TGCAGTGCTAGTGCGGGTTCCAACTCTGGAAACACCATATATTTT
.,TRBV9,TRBJ1-2,.,CASTPPGGYGYTF,TGTGCCAGCACCCCCCCGGGAGGGTATGGCTACACCTTC
TRBD1,TRBV29-1,TRBJ1-5,.,CSVGTGGDQPQHF,TGCAGCGTTGGGACAGGGGGCGATCAGCCCCAGCATTTT
TRBD2,TRBV5-1,TRBJ2-5,.,CASSLIGLAGQETQYF,TGCGCCAGCAGCTTGATAGGGCTAGCGGGGCAAGAGACCCAGTACTTC
.,TRBV7-9,TRBJ1-6,.,CASTANRDFNNSPLHF,TGTGCCAGCACCGCGAACAGGGATTTCAATAATTCACCCCTCCACTTT
TRBD2,TRBV4-3,TRBJ2-2,.,CASSQGTSGGAHRELFF,TGCGCCAGCAGCCAAGGGACTAGCGGGGGGGCCCACCGGGAGCTGTTTTTT
.,TRBV28,TRBJ2-7,.,CASRVAGRIFEQYF,TGTGCCAGCCGAGTCGCGGGGCGAATTTTCGAGCAGTACTTC
TRBD2,TRBV5-1,TRBJ2-2,.,CASRGSSGRTGELFF,TGCGCCAGCAGGGGGTCTAGCGGTCGCACCGGGGAGCTGTTTTTT
.,TRBV6-5,TRBJ2-7,.,CASNQMRGREQYF,TGTGCCAGCAATCAAATGCGGGGACGCGAGCAGTACTTC
.,TRBV28,TRBJ2-3,.,CASSLTASPNTQYF,TGTGCCAGCAGTTTAACGGCTAGCCCGAATACGCAGTATTTT
.,TRBV7-9,TRBJ2-3,.,CASSLIMRADTQYF,TGTGCCAGCAGCTTAATCATGAGGGCAGATACGCAGTATTTT
.,TRBV18,TRBJ2-7,once,CASSPQTGVLSYEQYF,TGTGCCAGCTCACCACAGACAGGCGTCCTTTCCTACGAGCAGTACTTC
TRBD1,TRBV6-1,TRBJ2-2,.,CASSDPGGTGELFF,TGTGCCAGCAGTGACCCAGGGGGCACCGGGGAGCTGTTTTTT
TRBD1,TRBV24-1,TRBJ2-7,once,CATSDAGTGAYEQYF,TGTGCCACCAGTGACGCCGGGACAGGGGCCTACGAGCAGTACTTC
.,TRBV28,TRBJ1-1,.,CASSHGMRDTEAFF,TGTGCCAGCAGTCACGGTATGAGGGACACTGAAGCTTTCTTT
TRBD1,TRBV29-1,TRBJ1-2,.,CSVDRGTGERGYTF,TGCAGCGTTGACCGAGGGACAGGGGAAAGGGGCTACACCTTC
.,TRBV5-1,TRBJ1-1,.,CASSLHGGNTEAFF,TGCGCCAGCAGCTTGCATGGAGGGAACACTGAAGCTTTCTTT
.,TRBV2,TRBJ1-1,.,CASSRDGWGDTEAFF,TGTGCCAGCAGCAGAGACGGGTGGGGGGACACTGAAGCTTTCTTT
.,TRBV11-3,TRBJ1-1,once,CASSLSSNSEAFF,TGTGCCAGCAGCTTAAGTAGCAACTCTGAAGCTTTCTTT